This TCR beta chain was sequenced in a study of T cell responses to AZD1222 COVID-19 vaccine. As to this clone: What it recognizes is unknown.

Study-wide results and caveats: Reports say nearly half of spike-specific TCRs go after unmutated variant regions. No repertoire was sampled before or during the peak T cell response, only after it. Most donors were white British and more were female, and clonal diversity was possibly underestimated. Spike as a whole was targeted by vaccine-associated CD4 TCRs, dominant at 160-218 and 743-854.

The CDR3 consists of 15 residues. Trimming removed 2 bases from V and 2 bases from J, with 11 bases in between. Germline CDR1 reads KGHDR; CDR2 reads SFDVKD. Method: immunoSEQ multiplex PCR; TCRdb's copy keeps in-frame clones and lacks some. In the table there are 95,000 to 100,000 clones, approximately 90% of which are singletons. The chain combines TRBV24-1 with TRBJ2-5, with TRBD1 as a possible D gene (5 bases). The sample in question was peripheral blood, obtained on day 0 of AZD1222 vaccination. The origin of this receptor is an adult in good health. In DNA, the CDR3 is TGTGCCACCAGTGATTCCGACAGCGCTCAAGAGACCCAGTACTTC. Protein sequence: CATSDSDSAQETQYF.